The rows below give T cell receptor beta chains drawn from one sample of a study of cytomegalovirus exposure and HLA in healthy donors. Method: immunoSEQ multiplex PCR; TCRdb's copy keeps in-frame clones and lacks some. Here the sample spans about 73,000 clones, approximately 90% being singletons. Material for sequencing was PBMCs. The receptor set was obtained from a young woman in good health and CMV-seropositive. CDR3s leave out the opening cysteine and the closing phenylalanine or tryptophan.

j_call v_call cdr3_aa
TRBJ2-3 TRBV6-1 ASSETGPGGTLDTQY
TRBJ1-2 TRBV6-5 ASSYSQGASNYGYT
TRBJ1-1 TRBV25-1 ASSDYRELF
TRBJ2-7 TRBV28 ASRGGRTVYEQY
TRBJ2-7 TRBV7-2 ASSLGTGAYEQY
TRBJ2-7 TRBV2 ASRIGYEQY
TRBJ2-1 TRBV6-4 ASSDSSGSYNEQF
TRBJ1-2 TRBV5-8 ASSHGDRTKGYT
TRBJ1-1 TRBV11-2 ASSLGPGYEAF
TRBJ2-5 TRBV6-1 ASSEGLAGARETQY
TRBJ1-1 TRBV6-4 ASREHRGSSF
TRBJ2-2 TRBV28 ASTGLAGRQNTGELF
TRBJ2-1 TRBV5-4 ASSSERELDEQF
TRBJ1-3 TRBV19 ASSISVSGNTIY
TRBJ2-7 TRBV27 ASSLSWSSYEQY
TRBJ2-7 TRBV7-6 ASSPVSGTGSGEQY
TRBJ2-3 TRBV11-2 ASREGQGIGDTQY
TRBJ2-5 TRBV18 ASTVLDQETQY
TRBJ1-1 TRBV28 ASSLVSTEAF
TRBJ1-2 TRBV2 ASKNEGNYGYT
TRBJ2-5 TRBV29-1 SVELAGDETQY
TRBJ2-1 TRBV9 ASSVDRFGQGAYNEQF
TRBJ2-3 TRBV18 ASSGSADTQY